The sequence of this T cell receptor beta chain was determined in a study of cytomegalovirus exposure and HLA in healthy donors (dated 2017 in TCRdb). Background on the whole study: An earlier analysis of several hundred of the donors reported 276 Gb of sequence data and 120 million or so unique TCR beta sequences from 150 million to 200 million T cells. About 280 gigabases of sequencing data and roughly 80 million unique TCR sequences made up an early release that covered 500 to 700 HLA-typed donors. Among the roughly 400 genotyped donors, roughly 80% belonged to the genetic ancestry cluster associated with self-reported Caucasian donors. The study aimed to test whether cataloging public T cell receptors could reveal signatures of past pathogen exposure. The T cell repertoires of 550 to 850 subjects were profiled by immunosequencing and related to cytomegalovirus serostatus. In addition to the first cohort of approximately 650 subjects, a separate validation cohort of 100 to 150 different subjects was used. To predict cytomegalovirus infection status, the study combined high-throughput TCR immunosequencing, statistical association of individual TCRs with disease status, and machine learning. In a later analysis, previously published TCR beta repertoires from several hundred donors were re-analyzed and high-resolution HLA genotyping was added so that TCR occurrence patterns could be studied. In the later analysis, no new phenotypic data were used to find candidate immune exposures; instead, reliance was placed on TCR beta sequences and their occurrence across donors. To decide whether each TCR beta V gene segment behaved as functional or pseudogenic, an earlier analysis of some 600 of the donors relied on high-throughput TCR beta sequencing. Alongside the repertoire data, information on donor age, sex, ethnicity and CMV serostatus was compiled. Genome-wide SNP genotypes for about 55% of the roughly 670 donors were used in a later genetic analysis, which treated that subset as a discovery cohort. All discovery cohort repertoires had been generated on a single sequencing platform. HLA typing included class I and class II loci at four-digit resolution. Typing coverage differed by locus: A, B, C, DRB1 and DQB1 were typed in roughly 629-630 donors, DQA1 in about 550, DPA1 in over 600, and DPB1 in just under 480. Roughly five DR-DQ haplotypes were treated as single units for association and clustering because of strong linkage in the cohort. On average, around 200,000 unique TCR beta nucleotide sequences were sequenced per donor among 300 to 500 genotyped donors of the cohort, with roughly a sixth of those sequences being non-productive.

The CDR3, from cysteine to phenylalanine, totals 15 residues. CDR3 DNA is the only sequence kept; it has 45 bases, read in frame from the first base. Trimming takes 4 bases off V and 8 bases off J; junction bases not matched to a gene: 7. Via the germline V gene (reference sequence), CDR1 is SGHNT and CDR2 YYREEE. The study at large found these results: An association between a missense DCLRE1C variant and V-gene and J-gene trimming of TCR beta chains was found in a later genetic analysis and replicated in an independent cohort. A cluster of highly shared sequence variants was judged likely to be a technical artifact of the sequencing pipeline. The only immune exposure information available for the cohort was CMV serostatus. In this cohort, only TCR beta chains were sequenced, and detectable features were limited by the absence of alpha or paired-chain data. Because some donors lacked HLA typing at each locus, the association tests relied only on the typed subset. Compared with equally common non-associated chains, HLA-associated TCR beta chains in a later analysis were more clonally expanded and had lower generation probabilities. Compared with the approximately 720-donor mean, donors in an Asian-associated ancestry cluster had fewer N-insertions in productive TCRs, according to a later genetic analysis. When HLA alleles, especially DR and DQ, strongly co-occurred, attributing TCR associations to individual alleles was difficult. Cytomegalovirus status was reported to be diagnosed by the classifier with high specificity and sensitivity in both the original and validation cohorts. A later analysis associated around 16,000 TCR beta sequences with specific HLA alleles at a false discovery rate of 0.05. While some public TCRs were present in many individuals, most TCR sequences turned up only very rarely across donors. A few of the identified cytomegalovirus-associated TCR beta chains were confirmed in vitro to be specific for cytomegalovirus antigens. The authors suggested that the approach could potentially be extended to other disease states and immunological phenotypes. The study gave a list of about 150 TCR beta chains associated with cytomegalovirus. According to a later analysis, parvovirus B19, influenza, CMV and Epstein-Barr virus appeared linked to several top co-occurrence clusters. A later analysis found that most CMV-associated TCR beta chains appeared HLA-restricted, with HLA associations seemingly driven largely by CMV exposure. Because the 87-base-pair reads could not distinguish some IMGT-functional V segments, including TRBV6-2 and TRBV6-3, those segments were excluded. The presence/absence analyses assumed that sequencing depth was roughly uniform across donors, and that assumption may not be true. Linkage disequilibrium might explain the correlated functional status among segregating V segments, but an unknown experimental factor could not be excluded. A further reported finding was that TCR beta sequences accurately predicted the HLA-A and HLA-B alleles for most subjects in the first cohort. Broadly in line with IMGT annotations, most TCR beta V segments showed up in productive rearrangements about 90% or about 30% of the time in an earlier analysis of 587 of the donors. According to a later analysis, TCR association rates differed among HLA loci, with DRB1 alleles showing the most associated TCRs and HLA-C alleles showing the fewest. Roughly 15 rarely observed V segments, including chromosome 9 orphons, were excluded from the earlier analysis of about 600 of the donors because counts were too low.

The cohort comprised 670 or so healthy bone marrow donors. At the time of sampling, all cohort members were nominally healthy, though unrecorded immune exposures were likely present. The donor was CMV seronegative and belonged to the group of 352 seronegative cohort members. A peripheral blood sample was collected from each donor, and TCR beta sequencing was performed on peripheral blood mononuclear cells. The Qiagen DNeasy Blood Extraction Kit was used to extract genomic DNA from the blood cell samples. On this clone: The specificity of this receptor is unknown. Base qualities are not provided; no much larger clone lies one nucleotide away.

The library relied on the immunoSEQ multiplex PCR assay. For the multiplex PCR, a mixture combining 60 forward primers for TCR Vbeta segments and 13 reverse primers for TCR Jbeta segments was used. A multiplex PCR assay on genomic DNA amplified the CDR3 region of rearranged TCR beta genes. The amplified TCR beta libraries were sequenced on the Illumina HiSeq System as 87-base-pair reads. As for the original processing: Across the 600 to 700 repertoires, a later analysis counted roughly 84 million unique TCR beta chains, some 11 million of which were shared by at least two donors. A nearest-neighbor algorithm error-corrected the raw reads and collapsed the reads into unique sequences, merging closely related sequences to remove PCR and sequencing errors. To assign V, D and J gene segments, CDR3 sequences were aligned to IMGT reference sequences. Each retained sequence needed at least a six-nucleotide match to both a V gene segment and a J gene segment. A rearrangement counted as productive if the CDR3 had no stop codons and remained in frame with V and J, and every other rearrangement counted as non-productive. Following IMGT convention, CDR3 was defined as the stretch from the second conserved V-encoded cysteine to the conserved J-encoded phenylalanine. In an earlier analysis of 550 to 650 of the donors, sequences lacking an unambiguous match to a single V gene segment were excluded. An earlier analysis of a few hundred of the donors classified V segments as functional when productive rearrangements were above 56.7% and as segregating when the standard deviation between donors was above 5%. A statistical classification framework was developed to diagnose cytomegalovirus status using the catalog of TCR beta chain sequences. V and J gene assignment, in a later analysis, came from comparing TCR nucleotide sequences with IMGT/GENE-DB human TR gene sequences. A later analysis assigned CDR3 sequences and most-parsimonious VDJ recombination scenarios with the TCRdist pipeline. A later analysis defined each TCR beta chain by its CDR3 amino acid sequence plus V-gene family, and excluded reads lacking a unique V-gene family. A later analysis removed nearly 600 highly shared, low-generation-probability nucleotide sequences to deal with suspected cross-contamination and a sequencing artifact. For each public chain, a later analysis derived a clonal expansion index from normalized ranks of inferred template counts within each repertoire. Generation probabilities in a later analysis came from a VDJ recombination model fitted to out-of-frame rearrangements, and those results were checked against IGoR. In a later analysis, TCR-TCR, TCR-HLA and TCR-CMV co-occurrence was scored with hypergeometric tests, and a repertoire-size bias correction was applied to TCR pairs. In a later analysis, false discovery rates were estimated by permuting HLA or CMV assignments 20 times. In a later analysis, co-occurring TCRs were grouped using DBSCAN, and TCRdist sequence similarity was added for clustering within HLA-allele-positive subsets. Co-occurrence clustering excluded repertoires with fewer than 30,000 or more than 120,000 public chains, plus five with anomalous nucleotide sharing. Not all clones reach the TCRdb copy of this immuneACCESS table, which keeps in-frame sequences only. Checked studies attribute under half of the gap to unresolved V genes and leave the rest unexplained. V, J and clone size derive from that table, while D and trimming were established from the DNA sequence. Recorded for this sample are about 110,000 clones; about 70% of them occurred a single time. Less than 0.95% of the sample rests with the top ten.

Sequenced: PBMCs. This TCR was recovered from a boy aged 5-17 years in good health and CMV-seronegative. The chain is assembled from TRBV5-4 and TRBJ2-1, with 12 bases matching TRBD2. The CDR3 reads as follows: CASSPTSGRMDEQFF. The nucleotides read TGTGCCAGCAGCCCCACTAGCGGGAGGATGGATGAGCAGTTCTTC.